What follows describes a single TCR beta chain. What it binds is not known. Trimming shortened V by 5 bases and J by 6 bases, and 16 bases separated the two germline ends. There are 14 residues in the CDR3. Per germline, CDR1 MDHEN and CDR2 SYDVKM. This specimen belongs to a study of CD8 T cell repertoires and HIV-1 epitope variants. Assay used: immunoSEQ multiplex PCR; TCRdb lists only in-frame clones, some missing. This sample has several thousand clones, with about 60% found just once. Source material: cultured CD8+ T cells derived from PBMCs. The sequence derives from a male donor with HIV. The chain is built from TRBV28 and TRBJ1-2, with D perhaps TRBD1 (5 bases). The CDR3 DNA reads as TGTGCCAGCAGTCCCTTCTCCAGGGAGCATGGCTACACCTTC. Its protein product is CASSPFSREHGYTF.